This T cell receptor beta chain was sequenced in a study of T cell repertoires in cytomegalovirus infection. Study observations and caveats: Within the response measured ex vivo, HLA-C-restricted CMV-specific TCR beta clonotypes were dominant.

TCRdb re-derived calls from the reads in MiXCR, one entry per CDR3 protein. The sample includes roughly 320,000 distinct CDR3 sequences, roughly 9.5% of them seen just once. This clonotype was counted a few times. Its target is not known. This CDR3 spans 13 amino acids. Germline loops: CDR1 SGHTA, CDR2 FQGNSA. V was pared by 5 bases and J by 0 bases, with 7 bases between. Sequencing was carried out using PBMCs. The chain has TRBV7-2 and TRBJ1-2; D is unresolved. This clonotype originated in a human donor in good health (CMV status not recorded). Some clones in this sample may be carry-over from other donors' samples. The CDR3, as DNA: TGTGCCAGCAGCCCACCCACTAACTATGGCTACACCTTC. This gives the protein CASSPPTNYGYTF.